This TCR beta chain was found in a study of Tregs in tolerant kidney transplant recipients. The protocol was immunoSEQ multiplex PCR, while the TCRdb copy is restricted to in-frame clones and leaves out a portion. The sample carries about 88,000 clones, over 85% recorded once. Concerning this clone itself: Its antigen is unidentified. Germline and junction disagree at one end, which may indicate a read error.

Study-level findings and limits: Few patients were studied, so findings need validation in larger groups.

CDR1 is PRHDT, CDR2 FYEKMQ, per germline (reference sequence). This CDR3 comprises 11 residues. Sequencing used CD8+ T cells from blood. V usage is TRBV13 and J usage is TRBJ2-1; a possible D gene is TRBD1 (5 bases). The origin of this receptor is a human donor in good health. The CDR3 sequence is CASRFTGEQFF. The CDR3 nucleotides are TGTGCCAGCCGCTTCACAGGTGAGCAGTTCTTC. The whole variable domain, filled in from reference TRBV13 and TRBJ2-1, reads AAGVIQSPRHLIKEKRETATLKCYPIPRHDTVYWYQQGPGQDPQFLISFYEKMQSDKGSIPDRFSAQQFSDYHSELNMSSLELGDSALYFCASRFTGEQFFGPGTRLTVL.